This T cell receptor beta chain is drawn from a study of pediatric ulcerative colitis. Notes on the study in general: A couple of rectal CDR3 clonotypes occurred in all ulcerative colitis patients. Compared with controls, ulcerative colitis showed greater blood-rectum clone sharing.

The assay was run at survey level. Assay used: immunoSEQ multiplex PCR; TCRdb lists only in-frame clones, some missing. This table holds tens of thousands of clones, over 65% found once. With regard to this clone: Its target is unknown.

From germline, CDR1 is SNHLY and CDR2 FYNNEI. The V end was cut by 4 bases, the J end by 5 bases, with 5 bases between. The CDR3 contains 11 residues. Sequenced sample: blood. The genes are TRBV2 and TRBJ1-1, with no clear D. This TCR was sampled from a boy aged 10-17 years with moderate ulcerative colitis. CDR3 nucleotide sequence: TGTGCCAGCAGTGTAACTACTGAAGCTTTCTTT. It specifies CASSVTTEAFF.